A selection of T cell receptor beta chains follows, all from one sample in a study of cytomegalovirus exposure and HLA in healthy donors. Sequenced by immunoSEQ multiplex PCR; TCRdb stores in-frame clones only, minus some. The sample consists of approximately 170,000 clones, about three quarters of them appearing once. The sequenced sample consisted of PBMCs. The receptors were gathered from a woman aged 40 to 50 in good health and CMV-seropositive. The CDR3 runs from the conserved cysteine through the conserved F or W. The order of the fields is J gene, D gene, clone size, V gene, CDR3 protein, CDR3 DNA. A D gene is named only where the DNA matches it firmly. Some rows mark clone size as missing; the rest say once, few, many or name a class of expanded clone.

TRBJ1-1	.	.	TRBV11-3	CASSLRSGGNTEAFF	TGTGCCAGCAGCTTAAGAAGCGGTGGGAACACTGAAGCTTTCTTT
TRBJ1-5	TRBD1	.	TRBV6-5	CASRLGQAGQPQHF	TGTGCCAGCAGACTAGGACAGGCCGGTCAGCCCCAGCATTTT
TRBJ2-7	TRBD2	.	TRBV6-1	CASNTIGGRTYEQYF	TGTGCCAGCAACACCATAGGCGGGAGAACCTACGAGCAGTACTTC
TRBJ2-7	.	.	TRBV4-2	CASSQDLEYEQYF	TGTGCCAGCAGCCAAGATCTTGAGTACGAGCAGTACTTC
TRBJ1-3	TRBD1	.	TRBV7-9	CASSLEGTASGNTIYF	TGTGCCAGCAGCTTAGAAGGGACAGCCTCTGGAAACACCATATATTTT
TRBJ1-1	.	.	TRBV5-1	CASSFGQNTEAFF	TGCGCCAGCAGCTTCGGACAGAACACTGAAGCTTTCTTT
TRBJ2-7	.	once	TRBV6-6	CASSRQVTSYEQYF	TGTGCCAGCAGCCGACAGGTCACATCCTACGAGCAGTACTTC
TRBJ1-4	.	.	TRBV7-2	CASSVSGSEKLFF	TGTGCCAGCAGCGTCAGCGGGAGCGAAAAACTGTTTTTT
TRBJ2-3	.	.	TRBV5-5	CASSLAGGPVEDTQYF	TGTGCCAGCAGCTTGGCCGGGGGGCCGGTCGAGGATACGCAGTATTTT
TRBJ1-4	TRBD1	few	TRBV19	CASSRGDRGPEKLFF	TGTGCCAGTAGTCGTGGGGACAGGGGGCCTGAAAAACTGTTTTTT
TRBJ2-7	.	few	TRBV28	CASGSGGYEQYF	TGTGCCAGCGGCAGTGGGGGCTACGAGCAGTACTTC
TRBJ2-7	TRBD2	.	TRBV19	CASTSSGRSYEQYF	TGTGCCAGTACCTCTAGCGGACGCTCCTACGAGCAGTACTTC
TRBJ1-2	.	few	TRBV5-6	CASSLVGGQLNGYTF	TGTGCCAGCAGCTTGGTAGGAGGACAGCTAAATGGCTACACCTTC
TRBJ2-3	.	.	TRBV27	CASSHFPDTQYF	TGTGCCAGCAGTCACTTTCCAGATACGCAGTATTTT
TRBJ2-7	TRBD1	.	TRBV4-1	CASSQETGGSYEQYF	TGCGCCAGCAGCCAAGAAACAGGGGGCTCTTATGAGCAGTACTTC
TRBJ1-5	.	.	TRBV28	CASSLRDYYSNQPQHF	TGTGCCAGCAGTTTACGAGATTACTATAGCAATCAGCCCCAGCATTTT
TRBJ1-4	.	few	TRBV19	CASSNQGSEKLFF	TGTGCCAGTAGTAACCAGGGGAGTGAAAAACTGTTTTTT
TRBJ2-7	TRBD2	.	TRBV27	CASSFLGGGAHEQYF	TGTGCCAGCAGTTTCCTCGGCGGGGGGGCCCACGAGCAGTACTTC
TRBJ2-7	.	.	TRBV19	CASSIGPGDEQYF	TGTGCCAGTAGTATAGGACCCGGGGACGAGCAGTACTTC
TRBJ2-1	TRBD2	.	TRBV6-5	CASSYGGGASNEQFF	TGTGCCAGCAGTTATGGCGGGGGGGCCTCCAATGAGCAGTTCTTC
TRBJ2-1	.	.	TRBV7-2	CASSLSDSLYEQFF	TGTGCCAGCAGCTTATCGGACTCCCTCTATGAGCAGTTCTTC
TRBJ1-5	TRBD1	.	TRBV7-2	CASSFIEGAGQPQHF	TGTGCCAGCAGCTTTATAGAGGGGGCGGGTCAGCCCCAGCATTTT
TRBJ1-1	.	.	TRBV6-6	CASSSRTANTEAFF	TGTGCCAGCAGTTCTCGTACAGCGAACACTGAAGCTTTCTTT
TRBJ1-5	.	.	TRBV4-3	CASSQVYPYSNQPQHF	TGCGCCAGCAGCCAAGTCTACCCTTATAGCAATCAGCCCCAGCATTTT
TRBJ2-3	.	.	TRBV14	CASSQGYRLPSTDTQYF	TGTGCCAGCAGCCAAGGTTACAGACTACCTAGCACAGATACGCAGTATTTT
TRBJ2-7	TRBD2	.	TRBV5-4	CASSLRTSGTSGVYEQYF	TGTGCCAGCAGCTTGAGGACTAGCGGGACCTCGGGGGTTTACGAGCAGTACTTC
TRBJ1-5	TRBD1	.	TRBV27	CASSEQGKGQPQHF	TGTGCCAGCAGCGAACAGGGGAAGGGTCAGCCCCAGCATTTT
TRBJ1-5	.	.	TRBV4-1	CASSAYGFSNQPQHF	TGCGCCAGCAGCGCATACGGGTTTAGCAATCAGCCCCAGCATTTT
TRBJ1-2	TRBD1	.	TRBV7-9	CASSLENRGSYTF	TGTGCCAGCAGCTTAGAAAACAGGGGGAGCTACACCTTC
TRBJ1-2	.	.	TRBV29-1	CSVEDRGYGYTF	TGCAGCGTTGAAGACAGAGGATATGGCTACACCTTC
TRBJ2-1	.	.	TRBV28	CASSFTGLDYNEQFF	TGTGCCAGCAGTTTTACGGGACTGGACTACAATGAGCAGTTCTTC
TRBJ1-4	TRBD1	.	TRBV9	CASSTQGGLGEKLFF	TGTGCCAGCAGCACTCAGGGGGGATTGGGAGAAAAACTGTTTTTT
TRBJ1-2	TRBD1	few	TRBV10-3	CAISEGRGFEGYTF	TGTGCCATCAGTGAGGGCAGGGGGTTCGAAGGCTACACCTTC
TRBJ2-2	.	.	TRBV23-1	CASSQIRGNTGELFF	TGCGCCAGCAGTCAAATAAGGGGGAACACCGGGGAGCTGTTTTTT
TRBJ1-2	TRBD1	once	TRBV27	CASSVRTGVGGYTF	TGTGCCAGCAGTGTCCGTACAGGGGTCGGGGGCTACACCTTC
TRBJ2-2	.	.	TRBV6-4	CASKEGADTGELFF	TGTGCCAGCAAGGAGGGGGCCGACACCGGGGAGCTGTTTTTT
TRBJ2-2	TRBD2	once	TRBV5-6	CASSLRGLAANTGELFF	TGTGCCAGCAGCCTTCGGGGACTAGCGGCGAACACCGGGGAGCTGTTTTTT
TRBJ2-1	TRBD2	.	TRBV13	CASSPRGVGAGRGNEQFF	TGTGCCAGCAGCCCCCGCGGGGTAGGAGCGGGACGAGGGAATGAGCAGTTCTTC
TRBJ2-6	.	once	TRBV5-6	CASSLEWADPSGANVLTF	TGTGCCAGCAGCTTGGAGTGGGCAGATCCCTCTGGGGCCAACGTCCTGACTTTC
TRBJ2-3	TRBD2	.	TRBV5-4	CASSPLTGGREDTQYF	TGTGCCAGCAGCCCCCTGACGGGGGGGCGGGAAGATACGCAGTATTTT
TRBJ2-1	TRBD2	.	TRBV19	CASSTSGGAQYNEQFF	TGTGCCAGTAGTACTAGCGGGGGGGCCCAGTACAATGAGCAGTTCTTC
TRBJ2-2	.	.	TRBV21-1	CAKRGQGPTGELFF	TGTGCCAAAAGGGGGCAGGGGCCCACCGGGGAGCTGTTTTTT